Below, 16 T cell receptor beta chains from the same sample are listed, as sequenced in a study of T cells after yellow fever vaccination. In TCRdb, the 5' RACE reads were re-called with MiXCR into one record per CDR3 protein. The sample has roughly 340,000 distinct CDR3 sequences, around 3.9% seen once; the top ten hold approximately 24%. Sequences were derived from PBMCs, sampled 5 days after the yellow fever booster vaccination. Receptors originate from a young man who received the YFV17D yellow fever vaccine.

The genes are TRBV4-1 and TRBJ2-7, with unresolved D. The CDR3 runs 14 residues. CDR1 and CDR2 from the germline V gene are MGHRA and YSYEKL. V lost 3 bases, J lost 7 bases, and 16 bases lay in between. CDR3 sequence: CASSHPAKNSEQYV. CDR3 sequence (DNA): TGCGCCAGCAGCCATCCCGCTAAGAATAGTGAGCAGTACGTC.

V usage is TRBV20-1 and J usage is TRBJ2-7; D is possibly TRBD2 (7 bases). There are 13 residues in the CDR3. CDR1 is DFQATT, CDR2 SNEGSKA, per germline (reference sequence). Between the trimmed V and J ends, which lost 6 bases and 2 bases, there was a span of 14 bases. CDR3: CSALRGATYEQYF. CDR3 DNA sequence: TGCAGTGCCCTTCGGGGGGCTACCTACGAGCAGTACTTC.

This CDR3 is CASSYAAGSDTEAFF. The CDR3 DNA reads as TGTGCCAGCAGTTACGCCGCAGGAAGCGACACTGAAGCTTTCTTT. This chain connects TRBV6-5 to TRBJ1-1; D unclear. The CDR3 length is 15 residues. The germline gives CDR1 MNHEY, CDR2 SVGAGI. Trimming removed 2 bases from V and 3 bases from J, with 13 bases in between.

This clonotype was seen a handful of times. The chain employs TRBV4-3 and TRBJ2-1; a weak D match, TRBD2 (5 bases). V lost 0 bases and J 0 bases, leaving 15 bases between the germline ends. Germline V gene sequence: CDR1 LGHNA, CDR2 YSLEER. The CDR3 has 18 amino acids. The CDR3 loop is CASSQDPLAFSSYNEQFF. The CDR3 nucleotides read TGCGCCAGCAGCCAAGACCCCCTAGCTTTTAGCTCCTACAATGAGCAGTTCTTC.

The table lists this clonotype with a few counts. The rearrangement joins TRBV25-1 to TRBJ1-1; TRBD1 is a possible D gene (6 bases). V shed 6 bases and J shed 4 bases, with 15 bases lying between them. Per the germline V gene, CDR1 is MGHDK and CDR2 is SYGVNS. This CDR3 contains 14 residues. This CDR3 reads CASRLGGGVTEAFF. CDR3 nucleotide sequence: TGTGCCAGCAGATTGGGGGGGGGCGTCACTGAAGCTTTCTTT. Full variable domain (outside the CDR3, taken from reference TRBV25-1 and TRBJ1-1): EADIYQTPRYLVIGTGKKITLECSQTMGHDKMYWYQQDPGMELHLIHYSYGVNSTEKGDLSSESTVSRIRTEHFPLTLESARPSHTSQYLCASRLGGGVTEAFFGQGTRLTVV.

In this sample, this clonotype turned up many times. The chain recombines TRBV28 with TRBJ1-2, with 8 bases lining up with TRBD1. This CDR3 is built from 17 residues. With 8 bases clipped from V and 5 bases from J, the junction kept 19 bases outside the gene matches. Germline V gives CDR1 MDHEN, CDR2 SYDVKM. In DNA form, the CDR3 reads TGTGCCAGCGCCCTGACAGGGGCTTTTGAAGGTCCTTATGGCTACACCTTC. Protein: CASALTGAFEGPYGYTF.

This clonotype was observed a few times. The CDR3 spells CASSPNAGAQGNIQYF. CDR3 sequence (DNA): TGTGCCAGCAGCCCCAATGCGGGGGCACAGGGAAACATTCAGTACTTC. The chain carries TRBV4-2 and TRBJ2-4; D possibly corresponds to TRBD2 (7 bases). Germline CDR1 LGHNA, CDR2 YNFKEQ. Trimming removed 4 bases at V and 6 bases at J, with 19 bases between. The CDR3 extends over 16 amino acids.

This clonotype showed up many times. The chain joins TRBV11-2 to TRBJ1-6; D is undetermined. Trimming took off 3 bases at V and 2 bases at J, with 14 bases between the two ends. CDR1 is SGHAT and CDR2 is FQNNGV in the germline V gene. The CDR3 is 17 residues long. CDR3 sequence: CASSLGPRYAYNSPLHF. CDR3 nucleotides: TGTGCCAGCAGCTTGGGTCCTCGGTACGCCTATAATTCACCCCTCCACTTT.

V gene TRBV5-1 combines with J gene TRBJ1-6, with TRBD1 identical over 10 bases. The CDR3 is 16 amino acids. Trimming at V came to 4 bases and at J to 8 bases, leaving 9 bases not matched to a gene. Looked up from germline, CDR1 is SGHRS and CDR2 is YFSETQ. CDR3 coding DNA: TGCGCCAGCAGCCCTAGGGACAGGGGAAAAGATTCACCCCTCCACTTT. Amino acids: CASSPRDRGKDSPLHF.

The genes are TRBV4-3 and TRBJ1-5; unclear D gene. Trimming took off 0 bases at V and 4 bases at J, with 10 bases between the two ends. This CDR3 region has 15 residues. Germline assignment: CDR1 LGHNA and CDR2 YSLEER. The CDR3 loop is CASSQEWQINQPQHF. The CDR3 nucleotides are TGCGCCAGCAGCCAAGAATGGCAGATAAATCAGCCCCAGCATTTT.

This clonotype was counted between two and nine times. The rearrangement uses TRBV11-2 and TRBJ2-7; 10 nucleotides match TRBD2. Germline values: CDR1 SGHAT, CDR2 FQNNGV. CDR3 length: 15 amino acids. Trimming at V came to 2 bases and at J to 7 bases, leaving 8 bases not matched to a gene. The CDR3 nucleotides are TGTGCCAGCAGCTTATCAGCGGGGGGGCCAAAGGAGCAGTACTTC. Residues: CASSLSAGGPKEQYF.

This clonotype was counted many times. The rearrangement links TRBV10-3 to TRBJ1-1; weak D call: TRBD1 (6 bases). Trimming took off 10 bases at V and 0 bases at J, with 15 bases between the two ends. Germline V gene lookup returns CDR1 ENHRY and CDR2 SYGVKD. The CDR3 is 14 residues long. This CDR3 is CATAGGGMNTEAFF. The CDR3 nucleotides are TGTGCCACCGCCGGGGGCGGCATGAACACTGAAGCTTTCTTT.

This clonotype was observed many times. The rearrangement joins TRBV4-2 to TRBJ2-5; 12 nucleotides agree with TRBD1. There are 15 residues in the CDR3. Germline V lookup: CDR1 LGHNA, CDR2 YNFKEQ. With 4 bases clipped from V and 5 bases from J, the junction kept 5 bases outside the gene matches. The CDR3 spells CASSLPGQGAETQYF. The CDR3 coding sequence is TGTGCCAGCAGCCTCCCGGGACAGGGGGCGGAGACCCAGTACTTC.

This clonotype has more than one count but fewer than ten. V is TRBV12-3 or TRBV12-4 and J is TRBJ2-1, with TRBD1 as a possible D gene (5 bases). This CDR3 has 14 amino acids. V was trimmed by 3 bases and J by 1 base, leaving 7 bases between them. The CDR3 nucleotides read TGTGCCAGCAGTTTTGCAGGGTCCTACAATGAGCAGTTCTTC. This codes for CASSFAGSYNEQFF.

There are a few counts of this clonotype. The genes are TRBV6-5 and TRBJ2-3; maybe TRBD1 (6 bases). This CDR3 comprises 13 residues. Trimming cost V 7 bases and J 6 bases, with 14 bases left between them. CDR1 and CDR2 (germline): MNHEY, SVGAGI. The CDR3 protein is CASIGGALDTQYF. The CDR3, as DNA: TGTGCCAGCATTGGGGGCGCATTGGATACGCAGTATTTT.

This clonotype was detected many times. The chain uses TRBV6-4 and TRBJ2-1; a possible D gene is TRBD2 (7 bases). This CDR3 comprises 19 residues. Per the germline V gene, CDR1 is MRHNA and CDR2 is SNTAGT. The ends were cut back, 6 bases at V and 0 bases at J, with 24 bases in the middle. Here the CDR3 reads CASSPGGAGAASSYNEQFF. DNA for the CDR3: TGTGCCAGCAGCCCCGGTGGGGCGGGGGCCGCGAGCTCCTACAATGAGCAGTTCTTC.